This TCR beta chain was observed in a study of blood T cells in healthy people across ages. Next came a second PCR, run for about 7 to 12 cycles, which used a sample-barcoded 5' primer along with a J-beta primer mix. TCRdb re-called the 5' RACE reads with MiXCR, one entry per CDR3 protein. Here the sample spans almost 800,000 distinct CDR3 sequences, 58% being singletons. Trimming shortened V by 6 bases and J by 0 bases, and 9 bases separated the two germline ends. This CDR3 has 13 residues. CDR1 and CDR2 (germline): MNHEY, SVGAGI. The chain links TRBV6-5 to TRBJ2-7, with unresolved D. The sequencing input was blood. The clonotype comes from a man aged 30 to 45 in good health. The CDR3: CASRAPSSYEQYF. For the CDR3, the DNA is TGTGCCAGCAGGGCCCCGAGCTCCTACGAGCAGTACTTC.